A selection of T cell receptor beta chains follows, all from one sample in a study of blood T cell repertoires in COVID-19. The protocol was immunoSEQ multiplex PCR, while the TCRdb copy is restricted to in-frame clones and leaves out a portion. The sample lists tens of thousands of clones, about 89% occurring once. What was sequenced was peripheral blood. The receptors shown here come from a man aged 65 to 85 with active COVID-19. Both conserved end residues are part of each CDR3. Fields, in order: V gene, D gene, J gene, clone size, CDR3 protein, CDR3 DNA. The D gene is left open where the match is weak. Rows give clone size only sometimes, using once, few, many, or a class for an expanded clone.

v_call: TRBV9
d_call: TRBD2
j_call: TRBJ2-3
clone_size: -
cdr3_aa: CASSAILSGDTQYF
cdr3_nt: TGTGCCAGCAGCGCCATCCTTAGCGGGGATACGCAGTATTTT

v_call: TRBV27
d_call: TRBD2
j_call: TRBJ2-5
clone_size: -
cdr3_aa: CASRQGLAAETQYF
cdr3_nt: TGTGCCAGCAGACAGGGACTAGCCGCTGAGACCCAGTACTTC

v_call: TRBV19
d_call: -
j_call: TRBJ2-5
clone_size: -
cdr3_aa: CASTSTGNAKTQYF
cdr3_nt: TGTGCCAGTACATCAACGGGGAATGCTAAAACCCAGTACTTC

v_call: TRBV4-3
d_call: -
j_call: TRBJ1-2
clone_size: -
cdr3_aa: CASSQVTFAAEANYGYTF
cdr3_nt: TGCGCCAGCAGCCAAGTCACCTTCGCGGCAGAAGCTAACTATGGCTACACCTTC

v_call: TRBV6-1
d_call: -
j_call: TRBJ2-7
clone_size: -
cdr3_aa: CASSEQASYEQYF
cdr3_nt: TGTGCCAGCAGTGAACAGGCCTCCTACGAGCAGTACTTC

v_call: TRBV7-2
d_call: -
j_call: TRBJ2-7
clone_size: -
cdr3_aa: CASSPGASGEQYF
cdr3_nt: TGTGCCAGCAGCCCCGGAGCCAGCGGCGAGCAGTACTTC

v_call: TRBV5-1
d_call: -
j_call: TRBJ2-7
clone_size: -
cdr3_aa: CASSLAGGGNYEQYF
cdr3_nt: TGCGCCAGCAGCTTGGCCGGAGGGGGCAACTACGAGCAGTACTTC

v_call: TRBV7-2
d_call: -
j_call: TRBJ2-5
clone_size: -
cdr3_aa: CASSFPSQETQYF
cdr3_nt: TGTGCCAGCAGCTTCCCTAGCCAGGAGACCCAGTACTTC

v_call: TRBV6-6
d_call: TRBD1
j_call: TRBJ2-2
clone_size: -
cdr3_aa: CASKGTGDTGELFF
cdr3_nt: TGTGCCAGCAAAGGGACAGGGGACACCGGGGAGCTGTTTTTT

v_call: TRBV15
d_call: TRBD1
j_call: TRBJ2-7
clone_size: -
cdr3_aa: CATSRNRGSGYEQYF
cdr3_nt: TGTGCCACCAGCAGGAACAGGGGAAGTGGCTACGAGCAGTACTTC

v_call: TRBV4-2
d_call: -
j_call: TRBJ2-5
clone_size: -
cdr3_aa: CASSQGGVQETQYF
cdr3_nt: TGTGCCAGCAGCCAAGGCGGGGTACAAGAGACCCAGTACTTC

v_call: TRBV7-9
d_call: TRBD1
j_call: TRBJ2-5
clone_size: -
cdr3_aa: CASSLVRGQGAGETQYF
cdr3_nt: TGTGCCAGCAGCTTAGTACGGGGACAGGGGGCTGGAGAGACCCAGTACTTC

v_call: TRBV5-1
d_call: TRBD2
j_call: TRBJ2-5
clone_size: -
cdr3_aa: CASSLGGGQETQYF
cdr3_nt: TGCGCCAGCAGCTTGGGCGGGGGCCAAGAGACCCAGTACTTC

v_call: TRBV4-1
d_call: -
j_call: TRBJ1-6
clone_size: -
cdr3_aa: CASSHLHSPLHF
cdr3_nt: TGCGCCAGCAGCCACCTTCATTCACCCCTCCACTTT

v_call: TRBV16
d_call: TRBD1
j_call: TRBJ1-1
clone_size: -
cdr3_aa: CASSQEGQGANTEAFF
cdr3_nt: TGTGCCAGCAGCCAAGAGGGACAGGGGGCGAACACTGAAGCTTTCTTT

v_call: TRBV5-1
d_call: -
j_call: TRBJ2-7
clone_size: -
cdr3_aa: CASSLPDSYEQYF
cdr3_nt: TGCGCCAGCAGCTTGCCAGACTCCTACGAGCAGTACTTC

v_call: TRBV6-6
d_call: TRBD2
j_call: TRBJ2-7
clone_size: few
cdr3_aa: CASNGARGTPYEQYF
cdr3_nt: TGTGCCAGCAACGGGGCGCGGGGGACCCCCTACGAGCAGTACTTC

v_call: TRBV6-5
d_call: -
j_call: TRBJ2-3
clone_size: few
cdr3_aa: CASSYGGSRIDTQYF
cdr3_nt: TGTGCCAGCAGTTACGGCGGATCCCGAATCGATACGCAGTATTTT

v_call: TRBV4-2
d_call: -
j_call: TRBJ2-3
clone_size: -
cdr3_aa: CASSLVGGGLSGTDTQYF
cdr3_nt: TGTGCCAGCAGCCTTGTGGGGGGGGGCCTTTCGGGCACAGATACGCAGTATTTT

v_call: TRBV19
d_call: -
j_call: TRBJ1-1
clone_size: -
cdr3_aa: CASRHRGAGTEAFF
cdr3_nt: TGTGCCAGTAGACATCGGGGGGCGGGCACTGAAGCTTTCTTT

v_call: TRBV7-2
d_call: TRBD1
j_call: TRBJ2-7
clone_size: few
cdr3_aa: CASSHTGTGRLTTTEQYF
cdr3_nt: TGTGCCAGCAGCCACACCGGGACAGGGAGATTAACTACTACCGAGCAGTACTTC

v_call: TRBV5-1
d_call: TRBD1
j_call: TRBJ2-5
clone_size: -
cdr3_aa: CASSPQGAETQYF
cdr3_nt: TGCGCCAGCAGCCCACAGGGGGCTGAGACCCAGTACTTC

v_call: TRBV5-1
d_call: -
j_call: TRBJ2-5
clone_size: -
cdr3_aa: CASSLAPRGLGQETQYF
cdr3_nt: TGCGCCAGCAGCTTGGCCCCCCGGGGACTCGGACAAGAGACCCAGTACTTC

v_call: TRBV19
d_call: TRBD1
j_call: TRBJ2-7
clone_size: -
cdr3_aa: CASSIGTGDSYEQYF
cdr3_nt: TGTGCCAGTAGTATAGGGACAGGGGACTCCTACGAGCAGTACTTC

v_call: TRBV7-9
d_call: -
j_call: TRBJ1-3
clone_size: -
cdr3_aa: CASSLAWGFGNTIYF
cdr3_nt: TGTGCCAGCAGCTTAGCTTGGGGCTTTGGAAACACCATATATTTT

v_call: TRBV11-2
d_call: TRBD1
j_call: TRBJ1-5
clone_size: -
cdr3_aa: CASSIDRGRHQPQHF
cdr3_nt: TGTGCCAGCAGCATTGACAGGGGGCGGCATCAGCCCCAGCATTTT

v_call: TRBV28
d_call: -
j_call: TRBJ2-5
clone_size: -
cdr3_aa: CASKRGGQETQYF
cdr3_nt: TGTGCCAGCAAACGAGGGGGTCAAGAGACCCAGTACTTC

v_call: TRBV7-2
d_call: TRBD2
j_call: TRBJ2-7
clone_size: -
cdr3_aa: CASSQRGGGVMEQYF
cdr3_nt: TGTGCCAGCAGCCAGCGGGGTGGCGGGGTTATGGAGCAATACTTC

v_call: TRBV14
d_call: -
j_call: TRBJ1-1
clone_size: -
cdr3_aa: CASSQYIGGTEAFF
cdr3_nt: TGTGCCAGCAGCCAATACATCGGGGGGACTGAAGCTTTCTTT

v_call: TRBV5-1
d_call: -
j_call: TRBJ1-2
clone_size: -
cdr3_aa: CASSLDSTNYGYTF
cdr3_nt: TGCGCCAGCAGCTTGGACAGTACTAACTATGGCTACACCTTC

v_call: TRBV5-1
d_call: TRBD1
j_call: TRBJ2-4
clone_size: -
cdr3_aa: CASSTSLQGIGLNIQYF
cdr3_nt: TGCGCCAGCAGCACAAGCCTACAGGGGATCGGTTTAAACATTCAGTACTTC

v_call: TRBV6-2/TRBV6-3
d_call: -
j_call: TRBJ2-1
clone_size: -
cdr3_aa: CASSYNRDNEQFF
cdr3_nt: TGTGCCAGCAGTTACAATCGAGACAATGAGCAGTTCTTC

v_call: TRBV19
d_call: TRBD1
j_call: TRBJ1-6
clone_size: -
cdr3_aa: CASSPGQGYSPLHF
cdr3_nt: TGTGCCAGTAGTCCGGGACAGGGGTATTCACCCCTCCACTTT

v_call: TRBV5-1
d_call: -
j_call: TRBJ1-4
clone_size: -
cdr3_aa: CASSLDRVPTNEKLFF
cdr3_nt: TGCGCCAGCAGCTTGGACAGGGTTCCCACTAATGAAAAACTGTTTTTT

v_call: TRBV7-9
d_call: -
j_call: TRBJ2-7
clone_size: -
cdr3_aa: CASSLANKDYEQYF
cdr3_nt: TGTGCCAGCAGCTTAGCTAACAAAGACTACGAGCAGTACTTC

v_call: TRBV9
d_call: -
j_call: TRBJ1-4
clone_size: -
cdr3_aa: CASSSRTGRGGEEKLFF
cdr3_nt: TGTGCCAGCAGCTCGCGTACCGGGCGGGGGGGCGAGGAAAAACTGTTTTTT

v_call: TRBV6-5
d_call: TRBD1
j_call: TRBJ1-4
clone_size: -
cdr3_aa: CASSNDRGANEKLFF
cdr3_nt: TGTGCCAGCAGTAACGACAGGGGAGCTAATGAAAAACTGTTTTTT

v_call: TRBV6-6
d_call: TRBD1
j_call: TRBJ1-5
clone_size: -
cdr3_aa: CASSQTGGARNQPQHF
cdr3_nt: TGTGCCAGCAGTCAAACAGGGGGTGCAAGAAATCAGCCCCAGCATTTT

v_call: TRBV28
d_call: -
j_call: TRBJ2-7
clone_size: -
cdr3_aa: CASTQGGAHSYEQYF
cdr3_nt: TGTGCCAGCACTCAGGGTGGGGCCCACTCCTACGAGCAGTACTTC

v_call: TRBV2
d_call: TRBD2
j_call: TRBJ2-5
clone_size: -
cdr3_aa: CASSGEAGGRETQYF
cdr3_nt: TGTGCCAGCAGTGGAGAAGCGGGGGGGCGAGAGACCCAGTACTTC

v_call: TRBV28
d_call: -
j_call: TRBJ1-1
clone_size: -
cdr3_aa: CASSPHQGTDTEAFF
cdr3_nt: TGTGCCAGCAGTCCCCATCAGGGAACGGACACTGAAGCTTTCTTT

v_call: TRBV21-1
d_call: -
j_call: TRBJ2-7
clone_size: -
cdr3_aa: CASSKSGGGEYEQYF
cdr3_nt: TGTGCCAGCAGCAAATCGGGCGGGGGGGAATACGAGCAGTACTTC

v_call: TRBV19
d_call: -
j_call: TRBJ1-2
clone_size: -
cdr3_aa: CASRSSPLGDNYGYTF
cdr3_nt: TGTGCCAGTAGGTCTTCACCCCTCGGGGATAACTATGGCTACACCTTC

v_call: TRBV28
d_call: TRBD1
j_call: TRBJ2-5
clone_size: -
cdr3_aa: CASSSDREETQYF
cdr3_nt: TGTGCCAGCAGTTCCGACAGGGAAGAGACCCAGTACTTC

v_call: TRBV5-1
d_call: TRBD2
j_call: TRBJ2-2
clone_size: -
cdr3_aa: CASSFALAGTTGELFF
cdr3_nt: TGCGCCAGCAGCTTTGCACTAGCGGGGACCACCGGGGAGCTGTTTTTT